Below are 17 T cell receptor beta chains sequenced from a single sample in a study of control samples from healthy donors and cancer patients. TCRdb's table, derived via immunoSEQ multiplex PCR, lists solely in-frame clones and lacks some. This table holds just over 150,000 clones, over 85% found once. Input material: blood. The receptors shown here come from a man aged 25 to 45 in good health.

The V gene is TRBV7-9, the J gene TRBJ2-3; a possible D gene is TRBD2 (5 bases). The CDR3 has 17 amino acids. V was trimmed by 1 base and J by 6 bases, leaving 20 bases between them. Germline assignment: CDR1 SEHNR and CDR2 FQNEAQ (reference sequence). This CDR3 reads CASSLGSLTNSGDTQYF. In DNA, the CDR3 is TGTGCCAGCAGCTTAGGCTCCTTAACAAATTCGGGGGATACGCAGTATTTT.

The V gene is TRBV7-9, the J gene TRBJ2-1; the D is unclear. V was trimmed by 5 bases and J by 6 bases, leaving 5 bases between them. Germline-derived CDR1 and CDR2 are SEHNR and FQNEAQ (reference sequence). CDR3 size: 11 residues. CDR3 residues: CASSPINEQFF. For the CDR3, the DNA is TGTGCCAGCAGCCCCATCAATGAGCAGTTCTTC.

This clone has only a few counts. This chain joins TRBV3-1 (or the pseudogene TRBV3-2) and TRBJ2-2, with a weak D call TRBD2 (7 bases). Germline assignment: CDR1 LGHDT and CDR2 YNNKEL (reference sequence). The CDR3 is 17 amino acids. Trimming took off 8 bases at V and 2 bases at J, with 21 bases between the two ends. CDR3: CASSPGRGGSNTGELFF. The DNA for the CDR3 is TGTGCCAGCTCCCCGGGCCGCGGGGGCTCTAACACCGGGGAGCTGTTTTTT.

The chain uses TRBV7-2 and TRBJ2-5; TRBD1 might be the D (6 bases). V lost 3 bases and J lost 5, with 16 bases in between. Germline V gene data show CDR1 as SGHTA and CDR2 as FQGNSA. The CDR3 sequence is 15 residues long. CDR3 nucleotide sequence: TGTGCCAGCAGCTTGGCGACAGGCCCTGAGGAGACCCAGTACTTC. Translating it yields CASSLATGPEETQYF.

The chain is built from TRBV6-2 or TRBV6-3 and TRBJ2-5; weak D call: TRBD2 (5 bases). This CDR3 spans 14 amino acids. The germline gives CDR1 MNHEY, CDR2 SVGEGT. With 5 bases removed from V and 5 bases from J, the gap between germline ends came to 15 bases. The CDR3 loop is CASSGMAGGETQYF. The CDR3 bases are TGTGCCAGCAGTGGAATGGCGGGTGGCGAGACCCAGTACTTC.

DNA for the CDR3: TGTGCCAGCAGCTCCAGGGGGACGGGGGCCAACGTCCTGACTTTC. Its translation is CASSSRGTGANVLTF. The chain uses TRBV13 and TRBJ2-6, with 7 bases matching TRBD1. V was pared by 4 bases and J by 4 bases, with 4 bases of the junction left unmatched. CDR3 length: 15 residues. The germline gives CDR1 PRHDT, CDR2 FYEKMQ (reference sequence).

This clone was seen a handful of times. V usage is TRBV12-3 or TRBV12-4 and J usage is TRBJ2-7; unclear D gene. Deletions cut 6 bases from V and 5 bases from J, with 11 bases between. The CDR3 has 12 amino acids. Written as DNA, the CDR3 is TGTGCCAGCAGCAAACAAGAGAACGAGCAGTACTTC. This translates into CASSKQENEQYF.

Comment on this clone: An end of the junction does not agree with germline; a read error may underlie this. CDR3 sequence reads: CASSEGTGAFLIF. For the CDR3, the DNA is TGTGCCAGCAGTGAAGGGACAGGGGCCTTCCTGATTTTC. The J gene is TRBJ1-2, the V gene TRBV25-1, with 10 bases lining up with TRBD1. Germline CDR1 and CDR2: MGHDK and SYGVNS. The length of the CDR3 is 13 residues.

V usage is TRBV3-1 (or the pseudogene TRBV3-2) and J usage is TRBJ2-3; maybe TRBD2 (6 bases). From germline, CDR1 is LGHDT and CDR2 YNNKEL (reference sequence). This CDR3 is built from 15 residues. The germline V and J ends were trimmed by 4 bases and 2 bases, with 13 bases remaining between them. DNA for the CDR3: TGTGCCAGCAGCCCCCCCGGGACTTCCACAGATACGCAGTATTTT. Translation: CASSPPGTSTDTQYF.

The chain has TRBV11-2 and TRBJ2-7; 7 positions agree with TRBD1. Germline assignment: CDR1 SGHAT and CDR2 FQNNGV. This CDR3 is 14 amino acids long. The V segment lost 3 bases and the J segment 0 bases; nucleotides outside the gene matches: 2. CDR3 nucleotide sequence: TGTGCCAGCAGCTTCGACAGGGTCTCCTACGAGCAGTACTTC. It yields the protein CASSFDRVSYEQYF.

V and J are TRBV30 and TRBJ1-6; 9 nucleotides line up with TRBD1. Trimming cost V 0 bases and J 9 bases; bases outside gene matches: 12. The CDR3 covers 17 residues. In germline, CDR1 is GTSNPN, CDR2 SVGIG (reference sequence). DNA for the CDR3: TGTGCCTGGAGTGTATTTAGTAGCGGACAGGGGCTTTCACCCCTCCACTTT. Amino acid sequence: CAWSVFSSGQGLSPLHF.

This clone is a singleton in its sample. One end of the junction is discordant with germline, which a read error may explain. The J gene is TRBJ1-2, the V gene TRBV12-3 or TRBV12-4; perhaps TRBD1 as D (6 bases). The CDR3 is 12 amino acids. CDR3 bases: TGTGCCAGCAGTTTGGGACAACTCCCGAACGCCTTC. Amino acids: CASSLGQLPNAF.

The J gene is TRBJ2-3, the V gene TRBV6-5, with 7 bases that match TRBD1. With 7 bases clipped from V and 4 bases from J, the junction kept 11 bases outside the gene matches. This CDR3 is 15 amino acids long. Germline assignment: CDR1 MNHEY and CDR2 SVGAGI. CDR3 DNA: TGTGCCAGCAAAACGGGACAGAAGGTCGCAGATACGCAGTATTTT. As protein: CASKTGQKVADTQYF.

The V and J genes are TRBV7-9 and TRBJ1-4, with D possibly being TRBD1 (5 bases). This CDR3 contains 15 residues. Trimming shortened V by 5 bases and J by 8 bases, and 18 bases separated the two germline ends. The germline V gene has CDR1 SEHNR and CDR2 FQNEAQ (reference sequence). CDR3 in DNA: TGTGCCAGCAGCCCTACAAATGGGGCTGGGGAAAAACTGTTTTTT. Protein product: CASSPTNGAGEKLFF.

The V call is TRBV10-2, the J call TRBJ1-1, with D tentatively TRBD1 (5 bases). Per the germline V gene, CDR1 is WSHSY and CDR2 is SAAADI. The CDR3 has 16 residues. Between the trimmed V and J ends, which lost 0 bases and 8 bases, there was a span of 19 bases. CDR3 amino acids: CASSESGKLPGPEAFF. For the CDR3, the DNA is TGCGCCAGCAGTGAGTCAGGTAAACTTCCGGGGCCCGAAGCTTTCTTT.

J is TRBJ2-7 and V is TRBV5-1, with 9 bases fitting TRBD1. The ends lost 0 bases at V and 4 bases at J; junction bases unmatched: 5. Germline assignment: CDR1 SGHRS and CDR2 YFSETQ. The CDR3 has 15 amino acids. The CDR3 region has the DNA TGCGCCAGCAGCTTGGGTGGGACAGGGTGGTACGAGCAGTACTTC. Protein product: CASSLGGTGWYEQYF.

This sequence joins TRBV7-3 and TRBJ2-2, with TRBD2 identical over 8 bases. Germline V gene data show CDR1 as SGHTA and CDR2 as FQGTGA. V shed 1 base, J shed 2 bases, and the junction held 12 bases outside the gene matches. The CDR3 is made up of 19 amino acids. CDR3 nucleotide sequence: TGTGCCAGCAGCTTAAAGAGGGGTTGGCGGGGGGTAAACACCGGGGAGCTGTTTTTT. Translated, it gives CASSLKRGWRGVNTGELFF.